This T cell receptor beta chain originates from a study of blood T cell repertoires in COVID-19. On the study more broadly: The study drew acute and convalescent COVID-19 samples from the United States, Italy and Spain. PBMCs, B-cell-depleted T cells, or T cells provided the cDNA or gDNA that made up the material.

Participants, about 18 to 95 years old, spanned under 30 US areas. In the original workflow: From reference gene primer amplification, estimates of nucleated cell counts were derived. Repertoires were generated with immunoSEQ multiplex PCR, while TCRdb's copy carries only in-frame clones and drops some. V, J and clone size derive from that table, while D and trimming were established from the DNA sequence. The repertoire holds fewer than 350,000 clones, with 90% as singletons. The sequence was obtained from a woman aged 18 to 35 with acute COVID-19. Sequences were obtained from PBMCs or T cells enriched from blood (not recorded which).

The CDR3 DNA follows: TGTGCCAGCAGCCCCAGACAGGCCCACGAGCAGTACTTC. Translation gives CASSPRQAHEQYF. The chain joins TRBV7-2 to TRBJ2-7; the D gene is possibly TRBD1 (6 bases). The CDR3 has 13 amino acids. The V and J ends lost 5 bases and 5 bases respectively, with 13 bases between them. Germline V gene sequence: CDR1 SGHTA, CDR2 FQGNSA.